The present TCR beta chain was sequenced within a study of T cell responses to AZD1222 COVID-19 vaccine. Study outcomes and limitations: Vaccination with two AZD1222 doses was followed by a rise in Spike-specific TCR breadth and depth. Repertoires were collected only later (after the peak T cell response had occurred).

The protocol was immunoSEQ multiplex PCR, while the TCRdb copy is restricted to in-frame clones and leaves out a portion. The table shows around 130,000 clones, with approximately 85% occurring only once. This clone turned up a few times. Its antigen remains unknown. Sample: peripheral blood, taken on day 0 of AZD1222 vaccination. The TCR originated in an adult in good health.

CDR3 region: CASSQVGSYEQYF. In DNA form, the CDR3 reads TGCGCCAGCAGCCAAGTAGGGTCCTACGAGCAGTACTTC. The chain uses TRBV4-1 and TRBJ2-7; the D is unclear. V shed 1 base and J shed 1 base, with 5 bases lying between them. CDR1 is MGHRA, CDR2 YSYEKL, per germline. CDR3 length equals 13 residues.